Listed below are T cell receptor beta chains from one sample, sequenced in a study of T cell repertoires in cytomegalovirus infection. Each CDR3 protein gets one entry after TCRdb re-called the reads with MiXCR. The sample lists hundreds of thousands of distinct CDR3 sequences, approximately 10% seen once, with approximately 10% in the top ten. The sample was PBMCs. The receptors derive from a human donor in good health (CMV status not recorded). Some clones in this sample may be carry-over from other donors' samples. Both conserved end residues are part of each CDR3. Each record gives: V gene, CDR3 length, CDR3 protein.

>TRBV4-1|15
CASSQLLAGSYEQYF
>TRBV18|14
CASSPLVPEGTTTF
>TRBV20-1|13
CSATDGYQETQYF
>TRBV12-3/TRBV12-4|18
CASSPGTSGRALGDTQYF
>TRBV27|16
CASSHGTSGSTDTQYF
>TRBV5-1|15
CASSFMAGGGAEAFF
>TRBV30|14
CAWSVMGGGHGYTF
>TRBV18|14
CASSPDIGPYGYTF
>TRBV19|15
CASSEDRGASQPQHF
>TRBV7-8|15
CASSGREGDTGELFF
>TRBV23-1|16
CASLLRDTYFLETQYF
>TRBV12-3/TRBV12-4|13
CASSSQGRTEAFF
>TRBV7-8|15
CASSLVRTVTDTQYF
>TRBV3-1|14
CASSQQLAKNIQYF
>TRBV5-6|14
CASSWGHAGEKLFF
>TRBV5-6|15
CASSLAGGSNEKLFF
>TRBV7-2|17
CASSLFEREVGNNEQFF